This passage covers 2 T cell receptor beta chains from one sample sequenced in a study of control samples from healthy donors and cancer patients. Assay: immunoSEQ multiplex PCR; the TCRdb copy retains only in-frame clones and omits some. Counted here are over 100,000 clones, 70% to 90% occurring once; the ten biggest clones make up approximately 3.2%. Sequenced: blood. All receptors derive from a man aged 35-49 years in good health.

CDR3 coding DNA: TGTGCCAGTAGTATAGGGACAGGAGGTAATCAGCCCCAGCATTTT. Its translation: CASSIGTGGNQPQHF. The chain joins TRBV19 to TRBJ1-5, with 7 bases lining up with TRBD1. The CDR3 loop spans 15 amino acids. Per the germline V gene, CDR1 is LNHDA and CDR2 is SQIVND (reference sequence). V lost 1 base to trimming and J lost 4 bases; unmatched junction nucleotides: 4.

CDR3 in amino acids: CASSFISGTFRETQYF. In DNA, the CDR3 is TGTGCCAGCAGCTTTATTTCAGGGACTTTTCGGGAGACCCAGTACTTC. The chain employs TRBV13 and TRBJ2-5; TRBD2 is a possible D gene (6 bases). Germline assignment: CDR1 PRHDT and CDR2 FYEKMQ (reference sequence). The CDR3 is made up of 16 amino acids. Trimming removed 3 bases at V and 5 bases at J, with 19 bases between.